This TCR beta chain derives from a study of T cells in Graves' hyperthyroidism and ophthalmopathy. Germline-derived CDR1 and CDR2 are SGHRS and YFSETQ. This CDR3 has 16 amino acids. Trimming removed 4 bases from V and 7 bases from J; junction bases left unmatched: 8. This clonotype was counted only a few times. The CDR3 regions of TCR beta were amplified from RNA transcripts. TCR CDR3 underwent first-round RT-PCR with the HTBI primer set. TCRdb reanalysed the multiplex PCR reads using MiXCR and keeps one entry per CDR3 protein. The sample holds about 260,000 distinct CDR3 sequences, approximately 21% seen once.

What was sequenced was blood. The TCR comes from a man aged 25-45 years with Graves' ophthalmopathy. This chain links TRBV5-1 with TRBJ2-1, with 13 bases identical to TRBD2. CDR3 sequence (DNA): TGCGCCAGCAGCCAAATTGGACTAGCGGGAGCGAATGAGCAGTTCTTC. This encodes CASSQIGLAGANEQFF.